Following are 26 T cell receptor beta chains from one sample sequenced in a study of T cell responses to AZD1222 COVID-19 vaccine (dated by TCRdb to about 2021). The time point tag for this specimen amounts to: about 28 days (+/-7) after the second vaccine dose. The library was built by means of the immunoSEQ multiplex PCR assay. Imported from immuneACCESS, the table was reduced by TCRdb to in-frame sequences with V and J called. These copies leave out some clones; in studies compared against another copy, an unresolved V gene accounts for under half, and the cause of the remainder is not known. Here the sample has 150,000 to 200,000 clones; approximately 90% occur a single time. The ten largest clonotypes hold roughly 26% of the sample. Sequences were derived from peripheral blood, sampled 28 days after the second AZD1222 dose. Receptors originate from an adult who received the AZD1222 COVID-19 vaccine.

V usage is TRBV3-1 (or the pseudogene TRBV3-2) and J usage is TRBJ2-3; 8 bases fit TRBD2. Germline-derived CDR1 and CDR2 are LGHDT and YNNKEL (reference sequence). After removal of 6 bases from V and 0 bases from J, the junction contained 5 bases not matched to a gene. The length of the CDR3 is 15 residues. The CDR3 protein is CASRRAGESTDTQYF. The CDR3 region has the DNA TGTGCCAGCAGACGAGCGGGAGAGAGCACAGATACGCAGTATTTT.

The rearrangement uses TRBV13 and TRBJ2-7, with 7 bases fitting TRBD1. Germline CDR1 and CDR2: PRHDT and FYEKMQ (reference sequence). V lost 5 bases to trimming and J lost 0 bases; unmatched junction nucleotides: 7. The CDR3 is 15 residues long. The CDR3 DNA reads TGTGCCAGCAGCGAAGACAGGGAGAGCTCCTACGAGCAGTACTTC. It is translated as CASSEDRESSYEQYF.

Note on this clone: The junction departs from the called germline gene at one end, perhaps through a read error. The rearrangement uses TRBV4-1 and TRBJ2-1; no reliable D call. Germline values: CDR1 MGHRA, CDR2 YSYEKL. This CDR3 has 13 amino acids. This chain's CDR3 is CASSQEMTVVTIF. The CDR3 region has the DNA TGCGCCAGCAGCCAAGAAATGACTGTCGTCACAATCTTC.

The CDR3 here is CASSRAGGSYEQYF. The CDR3 nucleotides read TGTGCCAGCAGCCGCGCAGGGGGCTCATACGAGCAGTACTTC. The chain combines TRBV14 with TRBJ2-7, with 8 bases matching TRBD1. CDR1 and CDR2 (germline): SGHDN, FVKESK. With V trimmed by 4 bases and J by 4 bases, 6 bases remained unmatched. CDR3 length: 14 residues.

The chain employs TRBV3-1 (or the pseudogene TRBV3-2) and TRBJ1-3; tentatively, D is TRBD1 (5 bases). This CDR3 comprises 15 residues. Trimming took off 2 bases at V and 2 bases at J, with 10 bases between the two ends. Germline assignment: CDR1 LGHDT and CDR2 YNNKEL (reference sequence). CDR3 bases: TGTGCCAGCAGCCAACCGGGGGGACCTGGAAACACCATATATTTT. Protein: CASSQPGGPGNTIYF.

CDR3: CASSQGNWLGATYEQYF. CDR3 DNA: TGTGCCAGCAGCCAAGGAAACTGGTTAGGGGCCACCTACGAGCAGTACTTC. V usage is TRBV14 and J usage is TRBJ2-7; tentatively, D is TRBD1 (5 bases). The CDR3 length is 17 residues. V gave up 1 base and J gave up 2 bases, with 18 bases separating them. Germline loops: CDR1 SGHDN, CDR2 FVKESK.

The V and J genes are TRBV4-3 and TRBJ2-7, with 7 bases matching TRBD2. The CDR3 consists of 16 residues. V dropped 0 bases and J dropped 0; count of bases not matched to a gene: 5. Germline CDR1 and CDR2: LGHNA and YSLEER. The CDR3 sequence: CASSQDSGMDSYEQYF. CDR3 coding DNA: TGCGCCAGCAGCCAAGACAGCGGGATGGACTCCTACGAGCAGTACTTC.

The rearrangement links TRBV7-2 to TRBJ2-5; TRBD2 matches 8 bases. V was pared by 5 bases and J by 2 bases, with 10 bases of the junction left unmatched. Germline values: CDR1 SGHTA, CDR2 FQGNSA. The CDR3 extends over 16 amino acids. The chain's CDR3 is CASSTGPAGVQETQYF. For the CDR3, the DNA is TGTGCCAGCAGCACCGGACCAGCGGGGGTACAAGAGACCCAGTACTTC.

The rearrangement links TRBV6-6 to TRBJ2-3; D ambiguous. Trimming removed 11 bases from V and 2 bases from J, with 14 bases in between. This CDR3 has 13 amino acids. Looked up from germline, CDR1 is MNHNY and CDR2 is SVGAGI (reference sequence). The CDR3 DNA reads TGTGCCGCCGTCGAACGGTACACAGATACGCAGTATTTT. Its translation: CAAVERYTDTQYF.

This clone appeared a single time. CDR3 bases: TGTGCCAGCAGTCCACCGGGGACACTCTCTGGAAACACCATATATTTT. This codes for CASSPPGTLSGNTIYF. The rearrangement links TRBV28 to TRBJ1-3, with a tentative D call TRBD1 (6 bases). Germline CDR1 reads MDHEN; CDR2 reads SYDVKM. The CDR3 loop spans 16 amino acids. Trimming left V 5 bases short and J 0 bases short, with 14 bases between.

The CDR3 reads CASSYSGGESYEQFF. The CDR3 coding sequence is TGCGCCAGCAGCTACTCAGGGGGCGAGTCCTATGAGCAGTTCTTC. The rearrangement uses TRBV5-1 and TRBJ2-1; 8 nucleotides agree with TRBD1. The J segment lost 8 bases and the V segment lost 3 bases, leaving 10 bases of the junction unmatched. CDR3 length equals 15 residues. In germline, CDR1 is SGHRS, CDR2 YFSETQ.

V gene TRBV5-6 combines with J gene TRBJ2-5; D is unclear. CDR1 is SGHDT and CDR2 is YYEEEE in the germline V gene. The CDR3 consists of 15 residues. The V end was cut by 1 base, the J end by 1 base, with 11 bases between. The CDR3 DNA sequence: TGTGCCAGCAGCTTGCGGTCCACCGGCCAAGAGACCCAGTACTTC. As protein: CASSLRSTGQETQYF.

The chain carries TRBV28 and TRBJ2-7, with 8 bases lining up with TRBD1. V shed 4 bases, J shed 3 bases, and the junction held 11 bases outside the gene matches. Germline CDR1 is MDHEN and CDR2 is SYDVKM. The CDR3 runs 16 residues. CDR3 in DNA: TGTGCCAGCAGTTCCCTCCTGACAGGGGCTAACTACGAGCAGTACTTC. Translated: CASSSLLTGANYEQYF.

This chain connects TRBV7-2 to TRBJ2-1; D possibly uses TRBD1 or TRBD2 (5 bases each). The CDR3 extends over 15 amino acids. CDR1 SGHTA and CDR2 FQGNSA come from the germline V gene. Deletions cut 2 bases from V and 4 bases from J, with 12 bases between. The CDR3, as DNA: TGTGCCAGCAGCTTAAGGTTTGGGGGATACAATGAGCAGTTCTTC. It codes for CASSLRFGGYNEQFF.

The chain is built from TRBV5-3 and TRBJ1-2, with D perhaps matching TRBD1 (6 bases). TRBV5-3 is given ORF status, its function remaining uncertain. V lost 2 bases, J lost 8 bases, and 16 bases lay in between. This CDR3 has 14 amino acids. In DNA, the CDR3 is TGTGCCAGAAGCTTAATACCCCAGGGGTGGGGCTACACCTTC. Amino acids: CARSLIPQGWGYTF.

The chain carries TRBV9 and TRBJ2-1, with D possibly matching TRBD1 (5 bases). The germline gives CDR1 SGDLS, CDR2 YYNGEE. The CDR3 runs to 11 residues. Trimming cost V 4 bases and J 6 bases, with 5 bases left between them. This CDR3 is CASSRGNEQFF. CDR3 nucleotides: TGTGCCAGCAGCAGGGGCAATGAGCAGTTCTTC.

DNA of the CDR3: TGTGCCAGCAGCCAAGACCTTGGGAATGAGCAGTTCTTC. It specifies CASSQDLGNEQFF. The rearrangement links TRBV14 to TRBJ2-1; D gene ambiguous. The V end lost 0 bases, the J end lost 7 bases, and 7 bases lay between the germline ends. The CDR3 loop spans 13 amino acids. CDR1 is SGHDN and CDR2 is FVKESK in the germline V gene.

The chain links TRBV18 to TRBJ2-7, with 8 nucleotides matching TRBD1. Looked up from germline, CDR1 is KGHSH and CDR2 is LQKENI. The CDR3 has 14 amino acids. Trimming took 4 bases from V and 4 from J; bases not matched to a gene: 6. Here the CDR3 reads CASSRAGQAYEQYF. CDR3 DNA: TGTGCCAGCTCACGTGCGGGACAGGCGTACGAGCAGTACTTC.

The chain is built from TRBV25-1 and TRBJ2-5; the match to TRBD1 covers 9 bases. V trimming: 2 bases; J trimming: 4 bases; junction bases outside the gene matches: 5. The CDR3 covers 15 residues. Per germline, CDR1 MGHDK and CDR2 SYGVNS. The CDR3 reads CASSEMRGQGETQYF. The CDR3, as DNA: TGTGCCAGCAGTGAAATGCGGGGACAGGGAGAGACCCAGTACTTC.

The chain uses TRBV5-1 and TRBJ2-3; a weak D match, TRBD2 (6 bases). CDR1 is SGHRS and CDR2 is YFSETQ in the germline V gene. Trimming removed 4 bases from V and 6 bases from J, with 18 bases in between. This CDR3 has 15 residues. CDR3 coding DNA: TGCGCCAGCAGCCTGGGGGGTCTAGCTGCCGATACGCAGTATTTT. Translation gives CASSLGGLAADTQYF.

The rearrangement links TRBV6-4 to TRBJ2-3; 12 bases are shared with TRBD2. The CDR3 extends over 18 amino acids. V lost 4 bases to trimming and J lost 1 base; unmatched junction nucleotides: 9. Germline V gene sequence: CDR1 MRHNA, CDR2 SNTAGT. DNA of the CDR3: TGTGCCAGCAGTGCCGAGAGACTAGCGGGAGACGGCACAGATACGCAGTATTTT. Its translation: CASSAERLAGDGTDTQYF.

This clone was observed once. The chain combines TRBV4-2 with TRBJ2-3; tentatively, D is TRBD1 or TRBD2 (5 bases each). Trimming left V 4 bases short and J 5 bases short, with 13 bases between. The CDR3 has 14 amino acids. Germline V lookup: CDR1 LGHNA, CDR2 YNFKEQ. CDR3 in amino acids: CASSRDLGIDTQYF. The CDR3 nucleotides read TGTGCCAGCAGCCGGGACCTAGGGATAGATACGCAGTATTTT.

The rearrangement uses TRBV12-5 and TRBJ1-3; D ambiguous. This CDR3 is 13 amino acids long. Germline-derived CDR1 and CDR2 are LGHNT and FRNRAP. Trimming stripped 8 bases from V and 1 base from J, with 9 bases between. The CDR3 loop reads CASRGNSGNTIYF. The CDR3, as DNA: TGTGCTAGTCGGGGTAATTCTGGAAACACCATATATTTT.

The J gene is TRBJ2-5, the V gene TRBV6-2 or TRBV6-3; D unresolved. From germline, CDR1 is MNHEY and CDR2 SVGEGT. The CDR3 contains 11 residues. Trimming took 5 bases from V and 3 from J, leaving 4 bases between them. CDR3 bases: TGTGCCAGCAGTGCAAAAGAGACCCAGTACTTC. Its protein product is CASSAKETQYF.

The chain couples TRBV28 to TRBJ1-5, with 7 bases lining up with TRBD1. The V gene end was trimmed by 8 bases and the J gene end by 5 bases; junction bases not matched to a gene: 6. Germline V gene sequence: CDR1 MDHEN, CDR2 SYDVKM. The CDR3 contains 13 residues. The CDR3 bases are TGTGCCAGCCGAACAGGGGTCTATCAGCCCCAGCATTTT. Translation: CASRTGVYQPQHF.

CDR3 sequence reads: CASRPAGAREQYF. CDR3 DNA sequence: TGTGCCAGTAGACCGGCGGGGGCGAGGGAGCAGTACTTC. The chain recombines TRBV19 with TRBJ2-7, with a weak D call TRBD2 (7 bases). Germline CDR1 is LNHDA and CDR2 is SQIVND (reference sequence). The CDR3 runs to 13 residues. Trimming removed 6 bases at V and 7 bases at J, with 16 bases between.